A selection of T cell receptor beta chains follows, all from one sample in a study of neurological immune-mediated disorders. TCRdb re-called the 5' RACE reads through MiXCR, storing one row per CDR3 protein. This sample has 35,000 to 40,000 distinct CDR3 sequences, with 7% to 8% found just once. Sequencing was done on a sample of PBMCs. The receptors shown here come from a woman in her 40s in good health. Each CDR3 is given with its conserved first and last residue. A D gene is named only where the DNA matches it firmly. Not every row has a clone size; where given, it reads once, few, many or a size class.

clone_size: few
d_call: NA
v_call: TRBV12-3/TRBV12-4
j_call: TRBJ2-2
cdr3_aa: CASSSAEGWGGELFF
cdr3_nt: TGTGCCAGCAGTTCGGCGGAGGGTTGGGGCGGGGAGCTGTTTTTT

clone_size: many
d_call: TRBD2
v_call: TRBV7-9
j_call: TRBJ2-2
cdr3_aa: CAIPTSGPSLVELFF
cdr3_nt: TGTGCCATCCCGACTAGCGGGCCGAGTTTGGTGGAGCTGTTTTTT

clone_size: many
d_call: TRBD1
v_call: TRBV28
j_call: TRBJ1-1
cdr3_aa: CASSENRGGGTEAFF
cdr3_nt: TGTGCCAGCAGTGAGAACAGGGGGGGAGGGACTGAAGCTTTCTTT

clone_size: medium-sized
d_call: TRBD2
v_call: TRBV24-1
j_call: TRBJ2-1
cdr3_aa: CATSPHGTSGNNEQFF
cdr3_nt: TGTGCCACCAGTCCCCACGGGACTAGCGGGAACAATGAGCAGTTCTTC

clone_size: many
d_call: NA
v_call: TRBV5-1
j_call: TRBJ1-5
cdr3_aa: CASSLDGQINQPQHF
cdr3_nt: TGCGCCAGCAGCTTGGATGGACAGATCAATCAGCCCCAGCATTTT

clone_size: many
d_call: NA
v_call: TRBV12-3/TRBV12-4
j_call: TRBJ1-2
cdr3_aa: CASSLERSHSYGYTF
cdr3_nt: TGTGCCAGCAGTTTAGAAAGGAGTCATAGCTATGGCTACACCTTC

clone_size: many
d_call: TRBD1
v_call: TRBV5-1
j_call: TRBJ2-5
cdr3_aa: CASSRTGKETQYF
cdr3_nt: TGCGCCAGCAGCAGGACAGGGAAAGAGACCCAGTACTTC

clone_size: many
d_call: NA
v_call: TRBV5-1
j_call: TRBJ2-7
cdr3_aa: CASSPGNGDANEQYF
cdr3_nt: TGCGCCAGCAGCCCAGGAAATGGGGACGCGAACGAGCAGTACTTC

clone_size: many
d_call: TRBD1
v_call: TRBV6-2/TRBV6-3
j_call: TRBJ1-1
cdr3_aa: CASSYPEDRGPNTEAFF
cdr3_nt: TGTGCCAGCAGTTACCCGGAAGACAGGGGGCCGAACACTGAAGCTTTCTTT

clone_size: many
d_call: NA
v_call: TRBV11-2
j_call: TRBJ2-1
cdr3_aa: CASSSPRSGYSYNEQFF
cdr3_nt: TGTGCCAGCAGCTCCCCCCGGAGCGGGTACTCCTACAATGAGCAGTTCTTC

clone_size: many
d_call: NA
v_call: TRBV14
j_call: TRBJ1-1
cdr3_aa: CASSQGGGMNTEAFF
cdr3_nt: TGTGCCAGCAGCCAAGGTGGGGGCATGAACACTGAAGCTTTCTTT

clone_size: once
d_call: TRBD2
v_call: TRBV20-1
j_call: TRBJ2-2
cdr3_aa: CSARGTINTVELFF
cdr3_nt: TGTAGTGCTAGAGGGACTATAAACACCGTGGAGCTGTTTTTT

clone_size: many
d_call: TRBD2
v_call: TRBV9
j_call: TRBJ2-3
cdr3_aa: CASSVEGLAATDTQYF
cdr3_nt: TGTGCCAGCAGCGTAGAAGGCCTAGCGGCCACAGATACGCAGTATTTT

clone_size: many
d_call: NA
v_call: TRBV15
j_call: TRBJ1-2
cdr3_aa: CATSRAHGRGAEGYTF
cdr3_nt: TGTGCCACCAGCAGGGCCCATGGACGGGGCGCGGAAGGCTACACCTTC

clone_size: NA
d_call: NA
v_call: TRBV7-9
j_call: TRBJ1-3
cdr3_aa: CASSFRGAGNTIYF
cdr3_nt: TGTGCCAGCAGCTTCCGGGGGGCTGGAAACACCATATATTTT

clone_size: medium-sized
d_call: NA
v_call: TRBV7-3
j_call: TRBJ1-1
cdr3_aa: CASSLNGAENTEAFF
cdr3_nt: TGTGCCAGCAGCTTAAACGGGGCGGAGAACACTGAAGCTTTCTTT

clone_size: many
d_call: TRBD1
v_call: TRBV9
j_call: TRBJ2-7
cdr3_aa: CASSAWGQGSHEQYF
cdr3_nt: TGTGCCAGCAGCGCCTGGGGACAGGGGAGCCACGAGCAGTACTTC

clone_size: many
d_call: TRBD2
v_call: TRBV2
j_call: TRBJ2-3
cdr3_aa: CASQYGTSGDTQYF
cdr3_nt: TGTGCCAGCCAGTATGGGACTAGTGGCGATACGCAGTATTTT

clone_size: many
d_call: NA
v_call: TRBV12-3/TRBV12-4
j_call: TRBJ2-5
cdr3_aa: CASSRTPETQYF
cdr3_nt: TGTGCCAGCAGCCGTACCCCAGAGACCCAGTACTTC

clone_size: many
d_call: TRBD2
v_call: TRBV7-2
j_call: TRBJ2-7
cdr3_aa: CASSFRTSGNEQYF
cdr3_nt: TGTGCCAGCAGCTTTAGGACTAGCGGGAACGAGCAGTACTTC

clone_size: many
d_call: NA
v_call: TRBV14
j_call: TRBJ2-2
cdr3_aa: CASSQGLRTGELFF
cdr3_nt: TGTGCCAGCAGCCAAGGTTTGCGCACCGGGGAGCTGTTTTTT

clone_size: many
d_call: TRBD2
v_call: TRBV7-8
j_call: TRBJ2-4
cdr3_aa: CASSLLGGMGAKNIQYF
cdr3_nt: TGTGCCAGCAGCTTATTGGGAGGGATGGGGGCCAAAAACATTCAGTACTTC

clone_size: many
d_call: NA
v_call: TRBV6-1
j_call: TRBJ2-5
cdr3_aa: CASGQETQYF
cdr3_nt: TGTGCCTCGGGGCAAGAGACCCAGTACTTC

clone_size: many
d_call: NA
v_call: TRBV24-1
j_call: TRBJ2-2
cdr3_aa: CATSDPRTTTGELFF
cdr3_nt: TGTGCCACCAGTGATCCTAGGACAACCACCGGGGAGCTGTTTTTT

clone_size: many
d_call: TRBD2
v_call: TRBV15
j_call: TRBJ2-1
cdr3_aa: CATSRGGTSPFRWDNEQFF
cdr3_nt: TGTGCCACCAGCAGAGGCGGGACTAGCCCCTTTCGGTGGGACAATGAGCAGTTCTTC

clone_size: many
d_call: TRBD1
v_call: TRBV7-9
j_call: TRBJ1-6
cdr3_aa: CASSGRGTGYPNDSTPFRSPLHF
cdr3_nt: TGTGCCAGCAGCGGGCGCGGGACAGGGTATCCCAACGATTCTACCCCATTTCGGTCACCCCTCCACTTT

clone_size: many
d_call: NA
v_call: TRBV6-5
j_call: TRBJ1-1
cdr3_aa: CASSRGESGTEAFF
cdr3_nt: TGTGCCAGCAGCCGAGGGGAATCGGGCACTGAAGCTTTCTTT

clone_size: many
d_call: TRBD1
v_call: TRBV11-1
j_call: TRBJ2-2
cdr3_aa: CASSLGQGNTGELFF
cdr3_nt: TGTGCCAGCAGCTTGGGACAGGGGAACACCGGGGAGCTGTTTTTT

clone_size: many
d_call: NA
v_call: TRBV25-1
j_call: TRBJ2-2
cdr3_aa: CASSVGPEGGELFF
cdr3_nt: TGTGCCAGCAGTGTTGGGCCTGAAGGCGGGGAGCTGTTTTTT

clone_size: many
d_call: NA
v_call: TRBV20-1
j_call: TRBJ1-2
cdr3_aa: CSARVGGVYGYTF
cdr3_nt: TGCAGTGCTAGAGTTGGGGGAGTCTATGGCTACACCTTC

clone_size: many
d_call: NA
v_call: TRBV2
j_call: TRBJ2-4
cdr3_aa: CASSEWGERGTDKNIQYF
cdr3_nt: TGTGCCAGCAGTGAATGGGGGGAGAGGGGGACTGACAAAAACATTCAGTACTTC

clone_size: medium-sized
d_call: NA
v_call: TRBV20-1
j_call: TRBJ1-1
cdr3_aa: CSARVVNTEAFF
cdr3_nt: TGCAGTGCTAGAGTTGTGAACACTGAAGCTTTCTTT

clone_size: many
d_call: TRBD1
v_call: TRBV7-2
j_call: TRBJ1-5
cdr3_aa: CASSLGLTGRQPQHF
cdr3_nt: TGTGCCAGCAGCTTAGGATTGACAGGGCGGCAGCCCCAGCATTTT

clone_size: many
d_call: NA
v_call: TRBV9
j_call: TRBJ2-1
cdr3_aa: CASSAAGTLLYNEQFF
cdr3_nt: TGTGCCAGCAGCGCCGCGGGGACTCTTCTTTACAATGAGCAGTTCTTC

clone_size: many
d_call: NA
v_call: TRBV4-1
j_call: TRBJ2-2
cdr3_aa: CASSQGGNANTGELFF
cdr3_nt: TGCGCCAGCAGCCAAGGGGGCAACGCGAACACCGGGGAGCTGTTTTTT